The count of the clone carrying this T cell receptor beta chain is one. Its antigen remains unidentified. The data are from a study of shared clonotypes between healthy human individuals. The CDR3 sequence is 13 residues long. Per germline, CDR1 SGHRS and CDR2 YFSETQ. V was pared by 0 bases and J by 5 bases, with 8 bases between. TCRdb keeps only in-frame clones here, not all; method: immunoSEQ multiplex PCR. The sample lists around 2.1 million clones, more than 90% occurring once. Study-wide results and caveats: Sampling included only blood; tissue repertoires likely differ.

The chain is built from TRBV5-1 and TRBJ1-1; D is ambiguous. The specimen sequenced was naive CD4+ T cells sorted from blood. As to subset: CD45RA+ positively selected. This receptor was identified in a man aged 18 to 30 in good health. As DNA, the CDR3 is TGCGCCAGCAGCTTGGTAGGGATAACTGAAGCTTTCTTT. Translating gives CASSLVGITEAFF.